This T cell receptor (beta chain) was profiled in a study of cytomegalovirus exposure and HLA in healthy donors. Both 60 Vbeta primers and 13 Jbeta primers went into the PCR. Clones were read by immunoSEQ multiplex PCR, and TCRdb kept only the in-frame ones, dropping some. The sample lists around 150,000 clones; roughly 65% were seen once. Germline assignment: CDR1 MNHNS and CDR2 SASEGT. The junction had 9 bases not matched to a gene; V was cut back by 11 bases and J by 0 bases. This CDR3 region has 14 residues. Note on this clone: Its antigen remains unknown.

Study findings and constraints: With further analysis later on, most CMV-associated TCR beta chains appeared HLA-restricted. Another analysis was done later, and it associated approximately 17,000 TCR beta sequences with HLA alleles at 0.05 false discovery rate.

The V gene is TRBV6-1, the J gene TRBJ2-7; TRBD2 matches at 8 bases. This sequence was found in a woman between 18 and 29 years old in good health and CMV-seropositive. The sequenced material came from PBMCs. The CDR3 region is CAHEGGGISYEQYF. CDR3 nucleotide sequence: TGTGCCCACGAGGGCGGGGGGATCTCCTACGAGCAGTACTTC.